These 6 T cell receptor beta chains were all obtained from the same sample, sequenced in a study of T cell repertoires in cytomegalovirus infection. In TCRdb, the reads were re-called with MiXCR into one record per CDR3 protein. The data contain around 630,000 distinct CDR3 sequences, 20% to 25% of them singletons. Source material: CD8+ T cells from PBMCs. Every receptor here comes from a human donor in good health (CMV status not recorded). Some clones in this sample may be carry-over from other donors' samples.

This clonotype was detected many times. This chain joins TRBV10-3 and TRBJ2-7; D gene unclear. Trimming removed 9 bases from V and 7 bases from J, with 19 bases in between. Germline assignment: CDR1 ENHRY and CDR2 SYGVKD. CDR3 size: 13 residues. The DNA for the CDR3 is TGTGCCATTGGGCCCGAAGGGTTGGATGAGCAGTACTTC. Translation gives CAIGPEGLDEQYF.

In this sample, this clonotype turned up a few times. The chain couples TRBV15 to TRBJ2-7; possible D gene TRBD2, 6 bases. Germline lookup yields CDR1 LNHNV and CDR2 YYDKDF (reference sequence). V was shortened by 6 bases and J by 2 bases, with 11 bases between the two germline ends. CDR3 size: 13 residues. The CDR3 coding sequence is TGTGCCACCAGTCCAGGGAGGACCTACGAGCAGTACGTC. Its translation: CATSPGRTYEQYV.

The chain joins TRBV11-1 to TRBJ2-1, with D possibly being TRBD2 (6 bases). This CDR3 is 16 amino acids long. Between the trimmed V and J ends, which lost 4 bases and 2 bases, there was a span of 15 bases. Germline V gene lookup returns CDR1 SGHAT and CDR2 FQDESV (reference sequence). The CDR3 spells CASSSQPSETYNEQFF. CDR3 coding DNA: TGTGCCAGCAGCTCCCAGCCTAGCGAGACCTACAATGAGCAGTTCTTC.

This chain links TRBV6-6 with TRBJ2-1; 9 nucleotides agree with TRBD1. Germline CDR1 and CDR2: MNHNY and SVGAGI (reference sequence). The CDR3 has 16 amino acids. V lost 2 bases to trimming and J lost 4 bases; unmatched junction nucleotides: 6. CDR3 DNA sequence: TGTGCCAGCAGTTACGCACAGGGGGCGCCGTACAATGAGCAGTTCTTC. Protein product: CASSYAQGAPYNEQFF.

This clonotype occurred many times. DNA of the CDR3: TGTGCCAGCAGACCCGGACAGGGCTCGCGGCACATTTCTAGCACAGATACGCAGTATTTT. Its protein product is CASRPGQGSRHISSTDTQYF. This chain joins TRBV12-3 or TRBV12-4 and TRBJ2-3, with 8 positions matching TRBD1. Trimming cost V 6 bases and J 0 bases; bases outside gene matches: 20. The CDR3 has 20 residues.

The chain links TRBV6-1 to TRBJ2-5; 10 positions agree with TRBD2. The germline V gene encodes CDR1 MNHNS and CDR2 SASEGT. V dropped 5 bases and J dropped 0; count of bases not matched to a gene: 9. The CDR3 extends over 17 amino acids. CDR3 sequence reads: CASSYTPGLAHQETQYF. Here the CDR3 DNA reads TGTGCCAGCAGTTACACCCCGGGACTAGCGCACCAAGAGACCCAGTACTTC.